Reported below is one T cell receptor beta chain. The length of the CDR3 is 15 residues. Germline V gives CDR1 MNHEY, CDR2 SVGAGI. With 2 bases removed from V and 0 bases from J, the gap between germline ends came to 8 bases. The data are from a study of blood T cell repertoires in COVID-19. Generated by immunoSEQ multiplex PCR, the TCRdb table keeps only in-frame clones and is missing some. The sample includes 150,000 to 200,000 clones, 88% of them seen just once. This chain joins TRBV6-5 and TRBJ1-3; no firm D call. The material sequenced was peripheral blood. The TCR was taken from a man aged 55 to 69 with acute or convalescent COVID-19. CDR3 bases: TGTGCCAGCAGTTACGGTCGAGCCTCTGGAAACACCATATATTTT. Its protein product is CASSYGRASGNTIYF.